These 2 T cell receptor beta chains were sequenced from one sample in a study of blood T cell repertoires in COVID-19. The protocol was immunoSEQ multiplex PCR, while the TCRdb copy is restricted to in-frame clones and leaves out a portion. The data show about 220,000 clones, around nine tenths seen once. Sequenced: PBMCs or T cells enriched from blood (not recorded which). These receptors were collected from a woman aged 50 to 65 with acute COVID-19.

The chain combines TRBV5-1 with TRBJ2-7; 9 bases are shared with TRBD1. CDR3 length: 17 amino acids. CDR1 and CDR2 (germline): SGHRS, YFSETQ. With 3 bases clipped from V and 5 bases from J, the junction kept 15 bases outside the gene matches. CDR3 loop: CASSSRFWGTGIHEQYF. CDR3 sequence (DNA): TGCGCCAGCAGCTCTCGTTTTTGGGGGACAGGGATCCACGAGCAGTACTTC.

This clone was seen a single time. This chain joins TRBV28 and TRBJ2-7; 8 nucleotides line up with TRBD2. CDR1 and CDR2 from the germline V gene are MDHEN and SYDVKM. CDR3 length: 15 residues. Trimming at V came to 3 bases and at J to 2 bases, leaving 6 bases not matched to a gene. The CDR3 loop reads CASSLAIAGTYEQYF. The CDR3 region has the DNA TGTGCCAGCAGTTTGGCAATAGCGGGGACCTACGAGCAGTACTTC.